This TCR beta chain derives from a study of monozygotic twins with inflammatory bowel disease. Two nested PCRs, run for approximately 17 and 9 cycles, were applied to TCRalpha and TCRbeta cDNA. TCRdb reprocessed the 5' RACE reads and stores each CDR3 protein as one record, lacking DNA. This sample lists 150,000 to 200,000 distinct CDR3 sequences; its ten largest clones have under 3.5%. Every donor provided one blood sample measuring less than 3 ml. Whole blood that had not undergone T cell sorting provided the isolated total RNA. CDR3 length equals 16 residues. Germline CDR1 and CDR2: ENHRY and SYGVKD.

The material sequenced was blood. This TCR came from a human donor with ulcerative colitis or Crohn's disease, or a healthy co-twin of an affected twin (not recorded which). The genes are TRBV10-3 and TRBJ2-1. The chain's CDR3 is CAISESGGSSYNEQFF.